This T cell receptor (beta chain) comes out of a study of OX40 agonist ivuxolimab in advanced cancers. Study details: Patients took ivuxolimab, an agonistic anti-OX40 (CD134) antibody. Findings of the study overall: Relatively little clonal expansion, among the lowest observed, appeared in partial responders at 0.1-3.0 mg/kg. At 0.1 to 3.0 mg/kg, clonal expansion of CD4+ and CD8+ blood T cells had occurred by week 6. Antigens targeted by the expanded peripheral T cells were not determined.

CDR1 and CDR2 (germline): SNHLY, FYNNEI. This CDR3 region has 15 residues. V shed 6 bases and J shed 6 bases, with 20 bases lying between them. Assay: immunoSEQ multiplex PCR; the TCRdb copy retains only in-frame clones and omits some. The sample records tens of thousands of clones, more than 70% being singletons. On this clone itself: The antigen remains undetermined.

The V call is TRBV2, the J call TRBJ1-2; no definite D call. This receptor was obtained from an adult with an advanced solid tumor such as melanoma, head and neck, liver or kidney cancer. Sequenced here: CD4+ or CD8+ T cells sorted from blood, sampled in a trial of the OX40 agonist ivuxolimab. The CDR3, as DNA: TGTGCCAGCAGGCGGGTTTCCTTTCGTGCTAATGGCTACACCTTC. Amino acid sequence: CASRRVSFRANGYTF. The full variable domain, with the rest looked up from reference TRBV2 and TRBJ1-2, is EPEVTQTPSHQVTQMGQEVILRCVPISNHLYFYWYRQILGQKVEFLVSFYNNEISEKSEIFDDQFSVERPDGSNFTLKIRSTKLEDSAMYFCASRRVSFRANGYTFGSGTRLTVV.